The text below deals with one TCR beta chain. Its matching antigen is unknown. 60 Vbeta and 13 Jbeta primers were used in PCR. Using immunoSEQ multiplex PCR, the repertoire was profiled, and TCRdb retains in-frame clones only, with some absent. This table has about 94,000 clones, roughly 80% appearing once. This CDR3 spans 16 amino acids. Trimming cost V 3 bases and J 0 bases, with 13 bases left between them. Per germline, CDR1 LGHNA and CDR2 YSLEER. This record belongs to a study of cytomegalovirus exposure and HLA in healthy donors. The study, taken as a whole, reports: Roughly uniform depth of sequencing across donors was assumed in presence/absence analyses. In an earlier analysis, in approximately 570 donors, most V segments appeared productive either ~87% or ~30% of the time.

This receptor was obtained from a woman aged 60-75 years in good health and CMV-seronegative. The material sequenced was PBMCs. The chain has TRBV4-3 and TRBJ2-3, with D maybe TRBD2 (5 bases). CDR3: CASSQDGAASTDTQYF. The CDR3 DNA reads as TGCGCCAGCAGCCAGGATGGAGCGGCTAGCACAGATACGCAGTATTTT.